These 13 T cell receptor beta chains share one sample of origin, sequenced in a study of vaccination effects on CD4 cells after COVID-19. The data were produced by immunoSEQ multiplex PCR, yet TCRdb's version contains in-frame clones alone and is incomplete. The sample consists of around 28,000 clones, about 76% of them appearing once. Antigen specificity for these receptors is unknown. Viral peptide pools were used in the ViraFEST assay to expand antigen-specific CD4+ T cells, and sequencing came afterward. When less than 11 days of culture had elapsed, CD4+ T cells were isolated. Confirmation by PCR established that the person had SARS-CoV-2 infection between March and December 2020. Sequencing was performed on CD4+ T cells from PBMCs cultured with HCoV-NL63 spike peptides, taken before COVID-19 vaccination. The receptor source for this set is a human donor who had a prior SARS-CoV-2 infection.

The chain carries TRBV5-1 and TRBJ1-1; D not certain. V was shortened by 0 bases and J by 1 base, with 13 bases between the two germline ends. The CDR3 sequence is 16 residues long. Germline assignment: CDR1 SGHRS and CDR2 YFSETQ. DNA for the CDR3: TGCGCCAGCAGCTTGGTCTCGGGCAGACAGAACACTGAAGCTTTCTTT. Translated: CASSLVSGRQNTEAFF.

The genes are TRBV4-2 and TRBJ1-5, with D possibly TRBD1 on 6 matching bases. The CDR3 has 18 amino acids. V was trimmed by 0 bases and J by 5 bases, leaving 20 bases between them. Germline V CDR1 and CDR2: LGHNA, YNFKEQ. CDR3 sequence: CASSQENRATGAHQPQHF. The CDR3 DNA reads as TGTGCCAGCAGCCAAGAAAACAGGGCGACGGGGGCTCATCAGCCCCAGCATTTT.

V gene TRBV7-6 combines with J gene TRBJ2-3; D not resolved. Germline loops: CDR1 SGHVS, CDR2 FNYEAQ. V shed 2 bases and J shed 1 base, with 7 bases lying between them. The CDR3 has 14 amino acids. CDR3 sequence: CASSLSGRTDTQYF. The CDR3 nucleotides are TGTGCCAGCAGCTTATCGGGCCGCACAGATACGCAGTATTTT.

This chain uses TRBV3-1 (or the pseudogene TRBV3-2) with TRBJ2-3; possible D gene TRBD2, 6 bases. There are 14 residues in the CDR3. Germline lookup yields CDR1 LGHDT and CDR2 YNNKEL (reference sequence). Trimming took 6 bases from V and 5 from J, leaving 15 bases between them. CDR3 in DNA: TGTGCCAGCAGACGCAGCGGGTGGGGAGATACGCAGTATTTT. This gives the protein CASRRSGWGDTQYF.

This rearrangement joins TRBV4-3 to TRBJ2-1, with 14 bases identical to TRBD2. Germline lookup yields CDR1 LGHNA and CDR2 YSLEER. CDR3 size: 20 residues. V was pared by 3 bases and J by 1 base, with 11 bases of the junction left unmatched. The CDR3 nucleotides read TGCGCCAGCAGCCACCTACCGGGACTAGCGGGAGAATCGTCCTACAATGAGCAGTTCTTC. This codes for CASSHLPGLAGESSYNEQFF.

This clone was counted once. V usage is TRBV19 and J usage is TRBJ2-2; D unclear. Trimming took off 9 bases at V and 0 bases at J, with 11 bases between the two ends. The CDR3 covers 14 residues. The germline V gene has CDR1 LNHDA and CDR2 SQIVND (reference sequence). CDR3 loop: CASTVWANTGELFF. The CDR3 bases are TGTGCCAGCACTGTTTGGGCGAACACCGGGGAGCTGTTTTTT.

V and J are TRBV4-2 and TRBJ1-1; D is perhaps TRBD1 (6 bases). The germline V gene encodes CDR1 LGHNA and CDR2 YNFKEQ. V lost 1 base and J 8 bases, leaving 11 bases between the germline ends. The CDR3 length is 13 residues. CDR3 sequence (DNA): TGTGCCAGCAGCCAAGCGGCCGACAGGGAAGCTTTCTTT. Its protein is CASSQAADREAFF.

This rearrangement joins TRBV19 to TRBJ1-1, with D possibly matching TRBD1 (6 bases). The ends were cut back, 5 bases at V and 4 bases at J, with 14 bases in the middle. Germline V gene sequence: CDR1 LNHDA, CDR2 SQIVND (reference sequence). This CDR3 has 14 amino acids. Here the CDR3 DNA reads TGTGCCAGTAGTCGGGGGTTAGGGGGCACTGAAGCTTTCTTT. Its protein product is CASSRGLGGTEAFF.

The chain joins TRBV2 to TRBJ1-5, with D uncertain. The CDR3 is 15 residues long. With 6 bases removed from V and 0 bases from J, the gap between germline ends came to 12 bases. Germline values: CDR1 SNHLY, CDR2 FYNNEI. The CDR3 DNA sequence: TGTGCCAGCAGGGTCACACCTTTTAGCAATCAGCCCCAGCATTTT. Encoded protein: CASRVTPFSNQPQHF.

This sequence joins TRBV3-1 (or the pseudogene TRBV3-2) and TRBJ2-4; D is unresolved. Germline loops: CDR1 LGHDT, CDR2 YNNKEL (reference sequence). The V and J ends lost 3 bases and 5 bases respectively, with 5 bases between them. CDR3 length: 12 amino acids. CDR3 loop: CASSQAENIQYF. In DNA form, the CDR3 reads TGTGCCAGCAGCCAGGCAGAAAACATTCAGTACTTC.

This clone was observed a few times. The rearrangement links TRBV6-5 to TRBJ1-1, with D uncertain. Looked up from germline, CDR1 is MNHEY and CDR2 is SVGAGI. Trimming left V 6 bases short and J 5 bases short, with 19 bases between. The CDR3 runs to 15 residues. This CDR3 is CASRPSFGLGTEAFF. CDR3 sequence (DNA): TGTGCCAGCAGGCCGTCGTTTGGCCTTGGGACTGAAGCTTTCTTT.

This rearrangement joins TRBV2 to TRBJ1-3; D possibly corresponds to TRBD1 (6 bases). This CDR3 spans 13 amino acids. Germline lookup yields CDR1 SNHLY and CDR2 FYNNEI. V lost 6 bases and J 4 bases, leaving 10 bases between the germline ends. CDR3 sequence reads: CASSRGSGNTIYF. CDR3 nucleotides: TGTGCCAGCAGCAGGGGATCAGGAAACACCATATATTTT. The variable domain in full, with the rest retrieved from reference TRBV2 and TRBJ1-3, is EPEVTQTPSHQVTQMGQEVILRCVPISNHLYFYWYRQILGQKVEFLVSFYNNEISEKSEIFDDQFSVERPDGSNFTLKIRSTKLEDSAMYFCASSRGSGNTIYFGEGSWLTVV.

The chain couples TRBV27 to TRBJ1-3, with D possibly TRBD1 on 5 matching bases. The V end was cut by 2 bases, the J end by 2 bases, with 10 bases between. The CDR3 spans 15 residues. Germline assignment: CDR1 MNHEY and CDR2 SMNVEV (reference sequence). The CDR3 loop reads CASSLGAGPGNTIYF. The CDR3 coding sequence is TGTGCCAGCAGTTTAGGGGCAGGTCCTGGAAACACCATATATTTT.